These T cell receptor beta chains were read from a single sample in a study of blood T cell repertoires in COVID-19. Profiled with immunoSEQ multiplex PCR; TCRdb holds only in-frame clones, not every one. The sample lists 150,000 to 200,000 clones, more than 70% occurring once. Material for sequencing was peripheral blood. The receptors originated from a person between 70 and 80 years old with COVID-19, enrolled during active disease. The CDR3 runs from the conserved cysteine through the conserved F or W. The D gene is left open where the match is weak. Size is omitted from some rows. Given values are once, few, many or a class for expanded clones.

d_call	v_call	clone_size	j_call	cdr3_nt	cdr3_aa
TRBD2	TRBV14	-	TRBJ2-3	TGTGCCAGCAGCCAGACACAGACTAGCTCGCAGTATTTT	CASSQTQTSSQYF
TRBD1	TRBV5-1	-	TRBJ2-7	TGCGCCAGCAGCGCCCTGACAGGGAGCGGCGAGCAGTACTTC	CASSALTGSGEQYF
-	TRBV3-1/TRBV3-2	-	TRBJ1-4	TGTGCCAGCAGCCATGGGGGGGTGGAGGAAAAACTGTTTTTT	CASSHGGVEEKLFF
TRBD1	TRBV5-5	-	TRBJ1-1	TGTGCCAGCAGCGGGGACAGGGTCGTCACTGAAGCTTTCTTT	CASSGDRVVTEAFF
TRBD2	TRBV19	-	TRBJ2-5	TGTGCCAGTAGTATTACGGGGGGGCAAGAGACCCAGTACTTC	CASSITGGQETQYF
-	TRBV9	-	TRBJ2-5	TGTGCCAGCAGCGCGGGAGTGGCGGAGACCCAGTACTTC	CASSAGVAETQYF
-	TRBV5-1	-	TRBJ2-5	TGCGCCAGCAGCTTGGAGCCCCAGGTACATGTAGAGACCCAGTACTTC	CASSLEPQVHVETQYF
-	TRBV18	-	TRBJ1-5	TGTGCCAGCTCACCTGCGGTCGGGTCATTACAGCCCCAGCATTTT	CASSPAVGSLQPQHF
TRBD2	TRBV23-1	-	TRBJ2-5	TGCGCCAGCAGTCATTACACTAGCGGGGGGAATCAAGAGACCCAGTACTTC	CASSHYTSGGNQETQYF
-	TRBV13	-	TRBJ1-6	TGTGCCAGCAGCCTCAAGACTGGCAGTTCACCCCTCCACTTT	CASSLKTGSSPLHF
TRBD2	TRBV7-2	once	TRBJ2-5	TGTGCCAGCAGCTTCCTAGCGGGGGCGGGGGAGACCCAGTACTTC	CASSFLAGAGETQYF
TRBD1	TRBV19	-	TRBJ1-5	TGTGCCAGTAGGAAACCGGGACAGGGAGAGTTAGGTCAGCCCCAGCATTTT	CASRKPGQGELGQPQHF
-	TRBV2	once	TRBJ1-5	TGTGCCAGCAGTGAAGCGCTAGGGGCGGGCAATCAGCCCCAGCATTTT	CASSEALGAGNQPQHF
-	TRBV28	-	TRBJ2-3	TGTGCCAGCAGTGGCAGGGGAACCCGCCCGGATACGCAGTATTTT	CASSGRGTRPDTQYF
-	TRBV7-6	-	TRBJ2-5	TGTGCCAGCAGCCAACATCAAGAGACCCAGTACTTC	CASSQHQETQYF
-	TRBV19	-	TRBJ1-1	TGTGCCAGTAGTATAGCACAGAGTGAAGCTTTCTTT	CASSIAQSEAFF
-	TRBV30	-	TRBJ2-2	TGTGCCTGGAGTACCAGCGCCGGGGAGCTGTTTTTT	CAWSTSAGELFF
-	TRBV19	-	TRBJ1-4	TGTGCCAGTAGTGGCGGGACAACTAATGAAAAACTGTTTTTT	CASSGGTTNEKLFF
TRBD2	TRBV20-1	-	TRBJ2-1	TGCAGTGCTAGTCTAACTAGCGGGGGCTACTCCTACAATGAGCAGTTCTTC	CSASLTSGGYSYNEQFF
-	TRBV19	-	TRBJ1-5	TGTGCCAGTAGTATAGACAGCGGCCTACACCAGCCCCAGCATTTT	CASSIDSGLHQPQHF
TRBD1	TRBV27	-	TRBJ1-3	TGTGCCAGCAGGGGCCTGACAGGGGCTGGAAACACCATATATTTT	CASRGLTGAGNTIYF
TRBD1	TRBV5-1	-	TRBJ1-6	TGCGCCAGCAGCTTCTCGAGGGGACAGGGCAATTCACCCCTCCACTTT	CASSFSRGQGNSPLHF
TRBD1	TRBV18	-	TRBJ1-2	TGTGCCAGCTCACCGGGACAGCATGGCTACACCTTC	CASSPGQHGYTF
TRBD1	TRBV6-4	-	TRBJ2-1	TGTGCCAGCAGACGAACATCCGGGACAGGGAATAATGAGCAGTTCTTC	CASRRTSGTGNNEQFF